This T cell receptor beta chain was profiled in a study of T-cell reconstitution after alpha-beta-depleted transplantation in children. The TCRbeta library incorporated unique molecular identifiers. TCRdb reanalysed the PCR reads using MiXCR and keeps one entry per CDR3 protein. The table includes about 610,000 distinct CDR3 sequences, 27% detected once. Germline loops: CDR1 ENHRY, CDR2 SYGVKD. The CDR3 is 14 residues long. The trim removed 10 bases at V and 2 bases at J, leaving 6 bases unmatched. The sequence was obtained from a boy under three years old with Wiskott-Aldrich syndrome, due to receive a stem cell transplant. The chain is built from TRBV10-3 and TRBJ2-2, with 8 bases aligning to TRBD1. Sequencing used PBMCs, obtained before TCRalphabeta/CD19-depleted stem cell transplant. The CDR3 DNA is TGTGCCACCTCGGGACAGGATAACACCGGGGAGCTGTTTTTT. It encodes CATSGQDNTGELFF.